The clone carrying this TCR beta chain showed up just a few times. The data originate from a study of patients and donors after allogeneic stem cell transplantation. TCRdb used MiXCR to reprocess the RT-PCR reads, holding one entry per CDR3 protein. This table holds over 150,000 distinct CDR3 sequences, over 25% found once. The source of this sequence is a human donor who was either an allogeneic HSCT recipient or a stem cell or donor lymphocyte infusion donor (not recorded which). It is not recorded whose cells these are; they may come from a transplant donor. Sequencing was carried out using blood, either unsorted or a sorted T cell fraction (not recorded which).

Written as DNA, the CDR3 is TGTGCCAGCAGCGTTGGGGGGCTCGTTGAGCAGTTCTTC. Its protein is CASSVGGLVEQFF. This sequence joins TRBV9 and TRBJ2-1; possibly TRBD1 or TRBD2 for D (6 bases each). Germline lookup yields CDR1 SGDLS and CDR2 YYNGEE. The CDR3 extends over 13 amino acids. Trimming cost V 2 bases and J 9 bases, with 12 bases left between them.